The 27 T cell receptor beta chains presented below share a single source sample, sequenced in a study of CD8 T cells in Susac syndrome (dated by TCRdb to the late 2010s). Library creation used the immunoSEQ multiplex PCR assay. RNA was extracted using the RNeasy kit, and about 0.5 to 1 ug of the RNA was reverse transcribed with random hexamers. TCRdb applied fastp at Q25 and MiXCR to the public reads, then kept only in-frame beta chains. Identical CDR3 protein sequences are pooled into one entry, listed with their most common genes and DNA. The sample records about 60,000 distinct CDR3 sequences, over 85% of which are singletons. The ten largest clones represent 0.15% to 0.25% of the sample. Sequences were obtained from CD8+ T cells from PBMCs. The receptors come from a human donor in good health.

Turning to this clonotype: One junction end disagrees with the germline gene, perhaps due to a read error. The chain joins TRBV4-3 to TRBJ2-1, with D possibly called TRBD1 or TRBD2 (5 bases each). Per the germline V gene, CDR1 is LGHNA and CDR2 is YSLEER. The CDR3 covers 14 residues. CDR3 sequence reads: CASTASRAINEQSF. The CDR3, as DNA: TGCGCCAGCACGGCTAGCAGGGCGATCAATGAGCAGTCCTTC.

The chain recombines TRBV4-3 with TRBJ2-1; 7 nucleotides line up with TRBD1. Losses at the gene ends were 0 bases for V and 4 bases for J; bases not matched to a gene: 6. The CDR3 length is 16 residues. Per the germline V gene, CDR1 is LGHNA and CDR2 is YSLEER. The CDR3 DNA is TGCGCCAGCAGCCAAGATCGAGACAGGGCGTACAATGAGCAGTTCTTC. This encodes CASSQDRDRAYNEQFF.

This chain links TRBV12-3 or TRBV12-4 with TRBJ2-2; TRBD1 matches at 7 bases. The V segment lost 3 bases and the J segment 5 bases; nucleotides outside the gene matches: 9. The CDR3 consists of 16 residues. This CDR3 is CASSFPGRGWTGELFF. CDR3 DNA: TGTGCCAGCAGTTTTCCGGGCAGGGGGTGGACCGGGGAGCTGTTTTTT.

This clonotype was seen once. The chain links TRBV19 to TRBJ1-5, with D maybe TRBD1 (5 bases). With 6 bases removed from V and 6 bases from J, the gap between germline ends came to 12 bases. This CDR3 is built from 13 residues. The germline gives CDR1 LNHDA, CDR2 SQIVND (reference sequence). The CDR3 reads CASSPQGAQPQHF. CDR3 nucleotide sequence: TGTGCCAGTAGCCCTCAGGGTGCTCAGCCCCAGCATTTT.

The sample holds one count of this clonotype. The chain uses TRBV12-3 or TRBV12-4 and TRBJ2-3, with a weak D call TRBD1 (5 bases). The CDR3 covers 15 residues. Deletions cut 6 bases from V and 2 bases from J, with 15 bases between. The CDR3 nucleotides are TGTGCCAGCAGCTCCCGTTGGGGCTACACAGATACGCAGTATTTT. Its translation: CASSSRWGYTDTQYF.

The chain joins TRBV28 to TRBJ1-2, with D unresolved. V shed 7 bases and J shed 2 bases, with 11 bases lying between them. Germline lookup yields CDR1 MDHEN and CDR2 SYDVKM. The CDR3 has 13 amino acids. The CDR3 loop is CASIGQANYGYTF. The CDR3 nucleotides read TGTGCCAGCATCGGCCAGGCAAACTATGGCTACACCTTC.

The chain recombines TRBV4-3 with TRBJ2-5, with TRBD2 matching over 10 bases. V dropped 0 bases and J dropped 1; count of bases not matched to a gene: 8. Germline CDR1 is LGHNA and CDR2 is YSLEER. This CDR3 has 18 amino acids. DNA of the CDR3: TGCGCCAGCAGCCAAGATCTCACTAGCGGGGAGACCCAAGAGACCCAGTACTTC. It encodes CASSQDLTSGETQETQYF.

This chain connects TRBV29-1 to TRBJ1-1; D unclear. Germline V lookup: CDR1 SQVTM, CDR2 ANQGSEA. The CDR3 is made up of 12 amino acids. V was shortened by 4 bases and J by 1 base, with 7 bases between the two germline ends. The CDR3 loop reads CSVAPGNTEAFF. The CDR3 region has the DNA TGCAGCGTTGCTCCAGGGAACACTGAAGCTTTCTTT.

The chain employs TRBV5-1 and TRBJ1-3; D gene ambiguous. The CDR3 runs to 15 residues. Trimming cost V 4 bases and J 0 bases, with 11 bases left between them. CDR1 SGHRS and CDR2 YFSETQ come from the germline V gene. CDR3 region: CASSPHGTSGNTIYF. The DNA of the CDR3 is TGCGCCAGCAGCCCGCACGGCACCTCTGGAAACACCATATATTTT.

The chain recombines TRBV9 with TRBJ2-7; 7 positions match TRBD2. Trimming took 2 bases from V and 2 from J; bases not matched to a gene: 4. Germline V lookup: CDR1 SGDLS, CDR2 YYNGEE. The CDR3 is 14 residues long. The CDR3 loop reads CASSVGGFAYEQYF. CDR3 nucleotides: TGTGCCAGCAGCGTCGGGGGGTTCGCCTACGAGCAGTACTTC.

The gene calls are TRBV12-3 or TRBV12-4 and TRBJ2-5; 10 bases fit TRBD2. With 2 bases clipped from V and 0 bases from J, the junction kept 9 bases outside the gene matches. The CDR3 is made up of 18 amino acids. CDR3 bases: TGTGCCAGCAGTTTATTGGGGTTTAGCGGGGGGTACCAAGAGACCCAGTACTTC. Protein product: CASSLLGFSGGYQETQYF.

In DNA form, the CDR3 reads TGTGCCATCACCCCGGGACAGGGGGACAATGAGCAGTTCTTC. It specifies CAITPGQGDNEQFF. This chain joins TRBV10-3 and TRBJ2-1; 11 bases align to TRBD1. Germline V CDR1 and CDR2: ENHRY, SYGVKD. J gave up 5 bases and V 7 bases, and 4 bases lay outside the gene matches. The CDR3 runs 14 residues.

The rearrangement links TRBV4-3 to TRBJ2-2; D is possibly TRBD1 (6 bases). The V end was cut by 0 bases, the J end by 5 bases, with 10 bases between. There are 15 residues in the CDR3. Looked up from germline, CDR1 is LGHNA and CDR2 is YSLEER. Here the CDR3 DNA reads TGCGCCAGCAGCCAAGATGGTACAGGGACCGGGGAGCTGTTTTTT. It is translated as CASSQDGTGTGELFF.

This clonotype was counted once. The chain uses TRBV4-3 and TRBJ1-1, with no clear D. The V gene lost 0 bases and the J gene lost 3 bases, with 11 bases spanning the gap. This CDR3 has 15 amino acids. Per germline, CDR1 LGHNA and CDR2 YSLEER. CDR3 coding DNA: TGCGCCAGCAGCCAAGACAGGTACGCGGACACTGAAGCTTTCTTT. The encoded protein is CASSQDRYADTEAFF.

This chain links TRBV4-2 with TRBJ2-3; D is unclear. The CDR3 loop spans 13 amino acids. V lost 4 bases and J lost 5, with 10 bases in between. Germline CDR1 is LGHNA and CDR2 is YNFKEQ. The CDR3 nucleotides read TGTGCCAGCAGCCCGGCGCCCGGAGATACGCAGTATTTT. Translation: CASSPAPGDTQYF.

The chain is built from TRBV7-9 and TRBJ1-1, with D possibly TRBD1 on 6 matching bases. Germline V CDR1 and CDR2: SEHNR, FQNEAQ (reference sequence). Trimming cost V 2 bases and J 5 bases, with 15 bases left between them. The CDR3 totals 15 residues. DNA for the CDR3: TGTGCCAGCAGCTTATTGGGGGCCGAGGAGACTGAAGCTTTCTTT. This encodes CASSLLGAEETEAFF.

The chain recombines TRBV6-5 with TRBJ2-1; either TRBD1 or TRBD2 may fit D (5 bases each). V lost 7 bases to trimming and J lost 2 bases, with 15 bases between them. The CDR3 contains 15 residues. Germline V gives CDR1 MNHEY, CDR2 SVGAGI. This chain's CDR3 is CASTDGGRAYNEQFF. CDR3 DNA sequence: TGTGCCAGCACCGACGGAGGCAGGGCCTACAATGAGCAGTTCTTC.

This clonotype has only one observation. The genes are TRBV3-1 and TRBJ1-5; D perhaps matches TRBD1 (5 bases). This CDR3 is built from 13 residues. V was shortened by 4 bases and J by 7 bases, with 11 bases between the two germline ends. Germline loops: CDR1 LGHDT, CDR2 YNNKEL (reference sequence). The CDR3 sequence is CASSPGHRQPQHF. In DNA, the CDR3 is TGTGCCAGCAGCCCAGGGCATAGGCAGCCCCAGCATTTT.

This sequence joins TRBV5-5 and TRBJ2-3; TRBD1 agrees at 7 bases. CDR1 and CDR2 from the germline V gene are SGHKS and YYEKEE (reference sequence). The CDR3 is 15 amino acids. With 4 bases clipped from V and 9 bases from J, the junction kept 14 bases outside the gene matches. CDR3 in amino acids: CASSLGQEPLGTQYF. CDR3 coding DNA: TGTGCCAGCAGCCTAGGACAGGAGCCTTTGGGGACGCAGTATTTT.

This chain connects TRBV28 to TRBJ2-3, with a tentative D call TRBD2 (7 bases). With 6 bases removed from V and 0 bases from J, the gap between germline ends came to 19 bases. Germline-derived CDR1 and CDR2 are MDHEN and SYDVKM. CDR3 length: 17 amino acids. The DNA for the CDR3 is TGTGCCAGCAGCCAACCTAGGGGGGGGACTAGCACAGATACGCAGTATTTT. It yields the protein CASSQPRGGTSTDTQYF.

The rearrangement joins TRBV5-1 to TRBJ2-7; D might be TRBD1 (5 bases). V was clipped by 4 bases and J by 3 bases, with 11 bases between them. There are 13 residues in the CDR3. CDR1 and CDR2 (germline): SGHRS, YFSETQ. CDR3 DNA sequence: TGCGCCAGCAGCCCCCCCGACAGCTACGAGCAGTACTTC. Translated, it gives CASSPPDSYEQYF.

The V gene is TRBV7-2, the J gene TRBJ2-3; 10 bases are a match to TRBD2. CDR1 is SGHTA, CDR2 FQGNSA, per germline. CDR3 size: 19 residues. The V segment lost 5 bases and the J segment 10 bases; nucleotides outside the gene matches: 24. DNA for the CDR3: TGTGCCAGCAGCATTAGCGGGGGGATTGTGAGGACTACGTCCTTTTCGCAGTATTTT. Protein sequence: CASSISGGIVRTTSFSQYF.

J is TRBJ2-2 and V is TRBV21-1; TRBD2 is the table's D call, not checked against the DNA. TRBV21-1 is a listed pseudogene. The CDR3 totals 16 residues. The CDR3 reads CASSMGPSVDTGELFF. CDR3 in DNA: TGTGCCAGCAGCATGGGGCCTAGCGTCGACACCGGGGAGCTGTTTTTT.

The chain is built from TRBV19 and TRBJ2-1, with D tentatively TRBD1 or TRBD2 (5 bases each). Trimming left V 8 bases short and J 0 bases short, with 11 bases between. CDR3 length: 14 amino acids. CDR1 is LNHDA and CDR2 is SQIVND in the germline V gene (reference sequence). The CDR3, as DNA: TGTGCCAGTGGGGACGGTAGCTCCTACAATGAGCAGTTCTTC. Its translation: CASGDGSSYNEQFF.

The gene calls are TRBV14 and TRBJ1-2, with 7 bases fitting TRBD1. The CDR3 spans 14 residues. Germline CDR1 reads SGHDN; CDR2 reads FVKESK. Unmatched junction bases numbered 10, after V lost 4 bases and J lost 8 bases. CDR3 coding DNA: TGTGCCAGCAGCCCTACCGGGACAGTGAACGGCTACACCTTC. This codes for CASSPTGTVNGYTF.

The chain has TRBV5-1 and TRBJ2-1; no clear D gene. Per the germline V gene, CDR1 is SGHRS and CDR2 is YFSETQ. This CDR3 has 15 residues. Trimming pared 0 bases from V and 0 bases from J, leaving 7 bases between. Written as DNA, the CDR3 is TGCGCCAGCAGCTTGGACTGGAGCTCCTACAATGAGCAGTTCTTC. Amino acids: CASSLDWSSYNEQFF.

The CDR3 region has the DNA TGTGCCAGCAGTCCCGGGACAGGGTTTTGGGAGCTGTTTTTT. The encoded protein is CASSPGTGFWELFF. The chain recombines TRBV12-3 or TRBV12-4 with TRBJ2-2; TRBD1 matches at 9 bases. V lost 5 bases, J lost 9 bases, and 7 bases stayed unmatched. The CDR3 totals 14 residues.